This TCR beta chain stems from a study of TIL therapy for anti-PD-1-resistant metastatic lung cancer. The overall study: Progressing patients received lymphodepletion, expanded TIL infusion and IL-2. Most patients had lung adenocarcinoma; several tumors were EGFR-mutant, two ALK-rearranged; half smoked currently or formerly. The study, taken as a whole, reports: The cohort had more treatment-naive, never-smoker and oncogene-addicted patients than typical.

This was the immunoSEQ v3 assay. Only in-frame clones appear in the TCRdb table, and some are missing; sequencing was by immunoSEQ multiplex PCR. The sample has 50,000 to 70,000 clones; around four fifths are singletons. The CDR3 spans 16 residues. Germline V lookup: CDR1 MDHEN, CDR2 SYDVKM. The ends were cut back, 0 bases at V and 0 bases at J, with 11 bases in the middle. This clone came up once. The antigen is unknown. Stated time point: pre-treatment sample, taken before nivolumab and TIL therapy. Adults with stage 4 NSCLC were enrolled in a phase I trial. This specimen consisted of blood, obtained at baseline. This TCR came from a person aged 25 to 80 with non-small cell lung cancer. This rearrangement joins TRBV28 to TRBJ2-5; the D gene is possibly TRBD2 (6 bases). The CDR3 DNA reads as TGTGCCAGCAGTTTATGGGAGGGCAGGGACCAAGAGACCCAGTACTTC. It codes for CASSLWEGRDQETQYF. Supplemented by reference TRBV28 and TRBJ2-5, the full variable domain reads DVKVTQSSRYLVKRTGEKVFLECVQDMDHENMFWYRQDPGLGLRLIYFSYDVKMKEKGDIPEGYSVSREKKERFSLILESASTNQTSMYLCASSLWEGRDQETQYFGPGTRLLVL.